Below are 19 T cell receptor beta chains sequenced from a single sample in a study of T cells in localized non-small cell lung cancer. Some clones are missing from TCRdb's copy, which holds only in-frame ones; the method was immunoSEQ multiplex PCR. In the table there are roughly 1,200 clones, around 20% of which are singletons. This specimen was normal lung tissue next to the tumor, taken before any cancer treatment. These receptors all come from a male donor at least 60 years old with stage I lung adenocarcinoma.

In this sample, this clone is medium-sized. This sequence joins TRBV6-8 and TRBJ2-2; perhaps TRBD1 as D (7 bases). Deletions cut 6 bases from V and 3 bases from J, with 14 bases between. The germline V gene has CDR1 MNHGY and CDR2 SAAAGT. This CDR3 is built from 15 residues. The CDR3 region is CASRGGGVDTGELFF. In DNA, the CDR3 is TGTGCCAGCAGAGGAGGGGGCGTGGACACCGGGGAGCTGTTTTTT.

This chain connects TRBV28 to TRBJ2-7; TRBD2 might be the D (6 bases). Germline CDR1 MDHEN, CDR2 SYDVKM. The CDR3 is made up of 14 amino acids. Trimming took off 6 bases at V and 1 base at J, with 13 bases between the two ends. DNA for the CDR3: TGTGCCAGCAGGAGGAGGGGACCGTCCTACGAGCAGTACTTC. Translation: CASRRRGPSYEQYF.

This chain links TRBV18 with TRBJ2-5, with D perhaps given as TRBD1 or TRBD2 (5 bases each). The CDR3 has 15 residues. V shed 6 bases and J shed 3 bases, with 17 bases lying between them. Per germline, CDR1 KGHSH and CDR2 LQKENI. The CDR3 is CASSPSEWGKETQYF. The CDR3 DNA is TGTGCCAGCTCTCCTTCCGAGTGGGGGAAAGAGACCCAGTACTTC.

This clone has only a few counts. The chain links TRBV29-1 to TRBJ2-7; D may be TRBD1 or TRBD2 (5 bases each). Germline V CDR1 and CDR2: SQVTM, ANQGSEA. This CDR3 has 12 amino acids. Trimming left V 6 bases short and J 5 bases short, with 14 bases between. In DNA form, the CDR3 reads TGCAGCGTCCGGGACCACGCCAACGAGCAGTACTTC. This gives the protein CSVRDHANEQYF.

The rearrangement uses TRBV28 and TRBJ2-5; weak D call: TRBD1 (6 bases). This CDR3 is 14 amino acids long. V was cut by 5 bases and J by 3 bases, with 13 bases left in between. Germline loops: CDR1 MDHEN, CDR2 SYDVKM. DNA for the CDR3: TGTGCCAGCAGTCGCAGGGGCCCAAAAGAGACCCAGTACTTC. It translates to CASSRRGPKETQYF. The full variable domain, rest sourced from reference TRBV28 and TRBJ2-5, is DVKVTQSSRYLVKRTGEKVFLECVQDMDHENMFWYRQDPGLGLRLIYFSYDVKMKEKGDIPEGYSVSREKKERFSLILESASTNQTSMYLCASSRRGPKETQYFGPGTRLLVL.

The CDR3 nucleotides read TGTGCCAGCAGTGAAAGGGGGGCCTATGGCTACACCTTC. Its translation is CASSERGAYGYTF. This sequence joins TRBV9 and TRBJ1-2; possibly TRBD1 for D (6 bases). V lost 5 bases and J lost 4, with 12 bases in between. Germline CDR1 and CDR2: SGDLS and YYNGEE. The CDR3 has 13 amino acids.

The V call is TRBV9, the J call TRBJ2-3, with TRBD2 matching over 7 bases. Trimming took 5 bases from V and 8 from J; bases not matched to a gene: 5. CDR3 size: 12 residues. Looked up from germline, CDR1 is SGDLS and CDR2 is YYNGEE. CDR3 DNA sequence: TGTGCCAGCAGTTCGACTAGCTCTACGCAGTATTTT. This encodes CASSSTSSTQYF. Combining the CDR3 with reference TRBV9 and TRBJ2-3 gives the whole variable domain DSGVTQTPKHLITATGQRVTLRCSPRSGDLSVYWYQQSLDQGLQFLIQYYNGEERAKGNILERFSAQQFPDLHSELNLSSLELGDSALYFCASSSTSSTQYFGPGTRLTVL.

In its sample, this clone was seen a few times. This sequence joins TRBV29-1 and TRBJ1-1; possibly TRBD1 for D (5 bases). Germline assignment: CDR1 SQVTM and CDR2 ANQGSEA. V shed 2 bases and J shed 3 bases, with 10 bases lying between them. The CDR3 consists of 13 residues. The CDR3 nucleotides are TGCAGCGTTGAAAAGGGGCTTGACACTGAAGCTTTCTTT. The encoded protein is CSVEKGLDTEAFF.

The chain combines TRBV5-1 with TRBJ1-1; TRBD1 agrees at 9 bases. With 3 bases clipped from V and 4 bases from J, the junction kept 4 bases outside the gene matches. CDR3 size: 14 residues. CDR1 and CDR2 from the germline V gene are SGHRS and YFSETQ. The CDR3 nucleotides read TGCGCCAGCAGCTCGACAGGGGGAGGCACTGAAGCTTTCTTT. It encodes CASSSTGGGTEAFF.

This clone is large (0.1 to 1%). The rearrangement uses TRBV11-3 and TRBJ1-1; 9 positions match TRBD1. This CDR3 is built from 14 residues. Germline CDR1 and CDR2: SGHNT and YENEEA. J was trimmed by 1 base and V by 3 bases; bases with no gene match: 0. The CDR3 nucleotides are TGTGCCAGCAGCTTGACAGGGGGGAACACTGAAGCTTTCTTT. Its protein is CASSLTGGNTEAFF.

This clone occurred a few times. J is TRBJ1-2 and V is TRBV9; TRBD1 matches 7 bases. The junction had 4 bases not matched to a gene; V was cut back by 0 bases and J by 2 bases. Per the germline V gene, CDR1 is SGDLS and CDR2 is YYNGEE. The CDR3 is 15 residues long. CDR3 region: CASSVGDSANYGYTF. For the CDR3, the DNA is TGTGCCAGCAGCGTAGGGGACAGCGCAAACTATGGCTACACCTTC.

Sample share makes this clone hyperexpanded. The DNA of the CDR3 is TGTGCCTGGAGCAGACCCCCGAGCCACGAAGCTTTCTTT. This gives the protein CAWSRPPSHEAFF. The gene calls are TRBV30 and TRBJ1-1; D not resolved. The CDR3 loop spans 13 amino acids. Between the trimmed V and J ends, which lost 3 bases and 8 bases, there was a span of 16 bases. Germline V gene data show CDR1 as GTSNPN and CDR2 as SVGIG (reference sequence).

Written as DNA, the CDR3 is TGTGCCAGCAGGGAGACCTCGGGACAGGGCTATAATTCACCCCTCCACTTT. Translation: CASRETSGQGYNSPLHF. This chain joins TRBV6-8 and TRBJ1-6; 9 nucleotides match TRBD1. V lost 6 bases and J lost 3; bases outside the gene matches: 9. CDR1 is MNHGY and CDR2 is SAAAGT in the germline V gene. The CDR3 contains 17 residues.

V and J are TRBV30 and TRBJ1-4; a weak D match, TRBD1 (5 bases). Deletions cut 5 bases from V and 1 base from J, with 11 bases between. Germline lookup yields CDR1 GTSNPN and CDR2 SVGIG (reference sequence). This CDR3 has 14 amino acids. CDR3 bases: TGTGCCTGGGGCCGGGGCGGAACTAATGAAAAACTGTTTTTT. It specifies CAWGRGGTNEKLFF.

The chain employs TRBV19 and TRBJ2-7; 7 positions agree with TRBD1. Germline CDR1 LNHDA, CDR2 SQIVND (reference sequence). Trimming took 5 bases from V and 0 from J; bases not matched to a gene: 13. CDR3 length: 17 residues. This chain's CDR3 is CASSPPRGTAYSYEQYF. CDR3 bases: TGTGCCAGTAGTCCCCCTAGGGGGACAGCTTACTCCTACGAGCAGTACTTC.

The chain joins TRBV29-1 to TRBJ1-2, with no clear D. The V and J ends lost 6 bases and 8 bases respectively, with 16 bases between them. The germline gives CDR1 SQVTM, CDR2 ANQGSEA. This CDR3 comprises 12 residues. The CDR3: CSVLQPGPGYTF. In nucleotides, the CDR3 is TGCAGCGTACTTCAGCCCGGGCCGGGCTACACCTTC.

J is TRBJ2-1 and V is TRBV11-3, with TRBD2 matching 16 bases. Germline V CDR1 and CDR2: SGHNT, YENEEA. V was clipped by 4 bases and J by 13 bases; unmatched bases: 7. The CDR3 runs to 15 residues. In DNA form, the CDR3 reads TGTGCCAGCAGCTCCGGGACTAGCGGGGGGGTTGAACAGTTCTTC. It is translated as CASSSGTSGGVEQFF.

In this sample, this clone turned up a few times. This chain links TRBV28 with TRBJ2-2; D perhaps matches TRBD2 (6 bases). The germline V and J ends were trimmed by 3 bases and 4 bases, with 9 bases remaining between them. Germline V gene sequence: CDR1 MDHEN, CDR2 SYDVKM. The CDR3 consists of 14 residues. The DNA for the CDR3 is TGTGCCAGCAGTTTCCTGCGGGGCACCGGGGAGCTGTTTTTT. Protein product: CASSFLRGTGELFF.

A few counts support this clone. The chain combines TRBV6-8 with TRBJ1-4; 7 positions agree with TRBD1. With 5 bases clipped from V and 3 bases from J, the junction kept 9 bases outside the gene matches. Germline loops: CDR1 MNHGY, CDR2 SAAAGT. This CDR3 is 16 amino acids long. CDR3 amino acids: CASSITGVGANEKLFF. CDR3 in DNA: TGTGCCAGCAGTATCACAGGGGTCGGGGCTAATGAAAAACTGTTTTTT.